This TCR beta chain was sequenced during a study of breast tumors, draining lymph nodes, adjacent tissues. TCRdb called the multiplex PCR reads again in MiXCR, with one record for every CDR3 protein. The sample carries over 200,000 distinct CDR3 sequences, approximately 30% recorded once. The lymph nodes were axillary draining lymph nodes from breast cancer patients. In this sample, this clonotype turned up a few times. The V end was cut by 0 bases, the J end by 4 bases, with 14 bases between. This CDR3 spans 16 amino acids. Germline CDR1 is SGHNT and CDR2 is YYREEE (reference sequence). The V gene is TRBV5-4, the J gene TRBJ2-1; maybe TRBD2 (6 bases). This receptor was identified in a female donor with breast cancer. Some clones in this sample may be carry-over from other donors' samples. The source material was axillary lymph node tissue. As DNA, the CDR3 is TGTGCCAGCAGCTTGGCCGATCCAGCGGGTTACAATGAGCAGTTCTTC. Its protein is CASSLADPAGYNEQFF.